This TCR beta chain was retrieved from a study of blood T cell repertoires in COVID-19. Across the whole study: The United States, Italy and Spain supplied acute and convalescent COVID-19 samples. From T cells, B-cell-depleted T cells, or PBMCs came the material, which was cDNA or gDNA.

Authors' processing steps: Reference gene primer amplification gave nucleated cell count estimates. Method: immunoSEQ multiplex PCR; TCRdb's copy keeps in-frame clones and lacks some. Clonal size and the V and J genes are those of that table, whereas D and trimming came from the DNA. The sample consists of under 300,000 clones, 70% to 90% of them appearing once. This CDR3 has 15 amino acids. Unmatched junction bases numbered 7, after V lost 1 base and J lost 4 bases. CDR1 and CDR2 (germline): SGHTA, FQGNSA. Sequencing used peripheral blood. This rearrangement joins TRBV7-2 to TRBJ2-7; TRBD1 aligns across 7 bases. This receptor was identified in a woman aged 40 to 50 who had recovered from COVID-19. The CDR3 DNA follows: TGTGCCAGCAGCTTAGTAGGGGGCGCCCAATACGAGCAGTACTTC. Its protein product is CASSLVGGAQYEQYF.